This T cell receptor (beta chain) is from a study of circulating and synovial CD4+ cells in juvenile arthritis. Study-wide results and caveats: Compared with bulk blood, circulating pathogenic-like lymphocytes shared substantially more CDR3 sequences with synovial T cells.

Assay used: immunoSEQ multiplex PCR; TCRdb lists only in-frame clones, some missing. The table records about 33,000 clones, 90% to 95% of them present only once. Sequenced samples came from active juvenile idiopathic arthritis patients. Details on this clone: The antigen is unknown.

This TCR was sampled from a human donor with juvenile idiopathic arthritis. The sequenced material came from CD4+ T cells from blood.

The DNA for the CDR3 is TGTGCCAGCAGCCCTTCGGGGACAGGGGGCATGGAGACCCAGTACTTC. Amino acids: CASSPSGTGGMETQYF. J is TRBJ2-5 and V is TRBV25-1; 12 bases match TRBD1. V shed 6 bases and J 5 bases; nucleotides not matched to a gene: 10. CDR3 length: 16 amino acids. The germline V gene has CDR1 MGHDK and CDR2 SYGVNS.